This entry lists 26 T cell receptor beta chains sequenced from one sample in a study of CXCR3-negative and CXCR3-positive naive CD8 T cells. Points from the study as a whole: CXCR3-expressing naive cells carried TRB CDR3s more hydrophobic than those of CXCR3-negative naive cells.

No antigen is known for these receptors. All TRB cDNA libraries came from 5' RACE performed with UMI labels. TCRdb re-analyzed the 5' RACE reads; it lists each CDR3 protein once, without DNA. The sample table includes about 98,000 distinct CDR3 sequences. What was sequenced was naive CXCR3+ CD8+ T cells from blood. Subset: CD45RO-CCR7+CD27+CD95- naive CD8+ T cells expressing CXCR3 (TNR3+). The receptor source for this set is a human donor in good health. Some clones in this sample may be carry-over from other donors' samples.

V and J are TRBV2 and TRBJ2-5; TCRdb reports TRBD2, a call that lacks DNA to check it against. CDR1 and CDR2 from the germline V gene are SNHLY and FYNNEI. The CDR3 is made up of 17 amino acids. CDR3 amino acids: CASSELSGLEIPETQYF.

V gene TRBV28 combines with J gene TRBJ2-7; as DNA is missing, the TRBD2 call by TCRdb cannot be tested. Per the germline V gene, CDR1 is MDHEN and CDR2 is SYDVKM. The CDR3 is 19 amino acids. The CDR3 sequence is CASSLVIGTSGGGGYEQYF.

The rearrangement joins TRBV7-9 to TRBJ2-1; TCRdb proposes TRBD2, but this gene call is untestable without DNA. CDR1 is SEHNR, CDR2 FQNEAQ, per germline (reference sequence). The CDR3 spans 15 residues. The chain's CDR3 is CASEERGGPYNEQFF.

The rearrangement uses TRBV21-1 and TRBJ2-1; absent DNA, TCRdb's TRBD1 call cannot be checked. TRBV21-1 is a pseudogene. The CDR3 runs to 16 residues. CDR3 sequence: CASSLRDLGDYNEQFF.

This chain connects TRBV3-1 to TRBJ2-7. This CDR3 region has 15 residues. Germline V gene sequence: CDR1 LGHDT, CDR2 YNNKEL (reference sequence). CDR3 protein: CASSQSPEIVYEQYF.

This chain connects TRBV5-1 to TRBJ1-1; TCRdb calls TRBD1, which cannot be checked without DNA. The CDR3 totals 14 residues. Germline V CDR1 and CDR2: SGHRS, YFSETQ. The CDR3: CASNEQGIFSEAFF.

The chain links TRBV10-3 to TRBJ2-1; no DNA is available, so the TRBD1 call from TCRdb remains unchecked. CDR3 length: 16 residues. Germline CDR1 ENHRY, CDR2 SYGVKD. This CDR3 reads CAISPFPLCSYNEQFF.

The chain combines TRBV7-2 with TRBJ2-7; absent DNA, TCRdb's TRBD1 call cannot be checked. Per the germline V gene, CDR1 is SGHTA and CDR2 is FQGNSA. The CDR3 is 16 amino acids. The CDR3 loop reads CASSSQVPQGARWQYF.

This sequence joins TRBV28 and TRBJ2-4; as DNA is missing, the TRBD1 call by TCRdb cannot be tested. The CDR3 consists of 14 residues. Germline V gives CDR1 MDHEN, CDR2 SYDVKM. The CDR3 sequence is CATVADWGKAIQYF.

The chain is built from TRBV7-2 and TRBJ2-7; without DNA, the TCRdb call of TRBD1 cannot be checked. Germline assignment: CDR1 SGHTA and CDR2 FQGNSA. The CDR3 has 14 amino acids. The CDR3 loop is CASSPAGQDFEQYF.

The V gene is TRBV7-9, the J gene TRBJ2-7. CDR1 is SEHNR, CDR2 FQNEAQ, per germline (reference sequence). The CDR3 runs to 16 residues. The CDR3 loop is CASSLESGSVDYEQYF. The whole variable domain, filled in from reference TRBV7-9 and TRBJ2-7, reads DTGVSQNPRHKITKRGQNVTFRCDPISEHNRLYWYRQTLGQGPEFLTYFQNEAQLEKSRLLSDRFSAERPKGSFSTLEIQRTEQGDSAMYLCASSLESGSVDYEQYFGPGTRLTVT.

The chain links TRBV6-1 to TRBJ2-1; the D gene TCRdb calls, TRBD2, cannot be checked with no DNA. Looked up from germline, CDR1 is MNHNS and CDR2 is SASEGT. The CDR3 loop spans 16 amino acids. The CDR3 protein is CASSDPALAPLNEQFF.

The chain carries TRBV12-3 or TRBV12-4 and TRBJ2-3; the TCRdb D gene call, TRBD2, has no DNA to confirm it. The CDR3 has 16 residues. The CDR3 sequence: CASSLGLAGATDTQYF.

This rearrangement joins TRBV7-6 to TRBJ1-6. The CDR3 has 16 amino acids. Germline lookup yields CDR1 SGHVS and CDR2 FNYEAQ. The CDR3 spells CASSAQTDGDNSPLHF.

CDR3 sequence reads: CASSMGSTGLGNQPQHF. The J gene is TRBJ1-5, the V gene TRBV6-2 or TRBV6-3; TCRdb names TRBD1, which stays unverified in the absence of DNA. The CDR3 has 17 amino acids. The germline gives CDR1 MNHEY, CDR2 SVGEGT.

This rearrangement joins TRBV9 to TRBJ1-2. The CDR3 has 14 amino acids. Germline values: CDR1 SGDLS, CDR2 YYNGEE. CDR3 protein: CASSVADSNYGYTF.

V is TRBV24-1 and J is TRBJ2-2; TCRdb's assignment of TRBD2 cannot be checked, as there is no DNA. Per germline, CDR1 KGHDR and CDR2 SFDVKD. There are 17 residues in the CDR3. CDR3 in amino acids: CATSDGTSGSDFEELFF.

The V gene is TRBV20-1, the J gene TRBJ2-1. The germline CDR1 and CDR2 sequences are DFQATT and SNEGSKA (reference sequence). The CDR3 covers 14 residues. This chain's CDR3 is CSARRDEPINEQFF.

This sequence joins TRBV19 and TRBJ2-7; the TCRdb D gene call, TRBD2, has no DNA to confirm it. The germline V gene has CDR1 LNHDA and CDR2 SQIVND (reference sequence). This CDR3 contains 14 residues. The CDR3 is CASSIGGGSSEQYF.

The chain has TRBV7-6 and TRBJ2-7. The CDR3 runs 16 residues. Germline lookup yields CDR1 SGHVS and CDR2 FNYEAQ. This CDR3 is CASSLASHLLPNEQYF.

The chain uses TRBV28 and TRBJ2-2; the TCRdb call, TRBD2, lacks DNA for checking. The CDR3 is made up of 13 amino acids. Germline V gene sequence: CDR1 MDHEN, CDR2 SYDVKM. The CDR3 loop reads CASIPILASELFF.

The CDR3 loop is CASSVSRVQETQYF. The V and J genes are TRBV11-2 and TRBJ2-5. This CDR3 has 14 residues. CDR1 is SGHAT and CDR2 is FQNNGV in the germline V gene.

The chain uses TRBV18 and TRBJ1-5. This CDR3 is built from 18 residues. CDR1 is KGHSH and CDR2 is LQKENI in the germline V gene. The CDR3 loop is CASSPPSVGGGLDQPQHF.

This chain connects TRBV29-1 to TRBJ2-3. Germline CDR1 is SQVTM and CDR2 is ANQGSEA. The CDR3 covers 14 residues. CDR3 sequence reads: CSSEGAGVTDTQYF.

V and J are TRBV2 and TRBJ2-2; TCRdb names TRBD1, which stays unverified in the absence of DNA. The germline CDR1 and CDR2 sequences are SNHLY and FYNNEI. This CDR3 comprises 18 residues. The CDR3 sequence: CASSEIPGQGANTGELFF.

This sequence joins TRBV7-8 and TRBJ1-6. This CDR3 has 15 amino acids. The germline gives CDR1 SGHVS, CDR2 FQNEAQ. The CDR3 loop is CASSKQGSYNSPLHF. Variable domain in full (rest from reference TRBV7-8 and TRBJ1-6): GAGVSQSPRYKVAKRGQDVALRCDPISGHVSLFWYQQALGQGPEFLTYFQNEAQLDKSGLPSDRFFAERPEGSVSTLKIQRTQQEDSAVYLCASSKQGSYNSPLHFGNGTRLTVT.